This TCR beta chain was identified during a study of T cell repertoires in ileal Crohn's disease. Findings and caveats of the study: Mucosal expansions were suggested to be mainly CD8 T cells.

Note on this clone: What it binds is not known.

TCRdb's table, derived via immunoSEQ multiplex PCR, lists solely in-frame clones and lacks some. This table holds more than 5,500 clones, around 79% found once. This CDR3 region has 20 residues. V gave up 5 bases and J gave up 2 bases; unmatched junction bases: 20. The germline V gene encodes CDR1 PRHDT and CDR2 FYEKMQ (reference sequence). V and J are TRBV13 and TRBJ2-3; 9 nucleotides line up with TRBD2. The specimen was ileal tissue. This TCR was recovered from an adult with Crohn's disease. The CDR3 region has the DNA TGTGCCAGCAGCCCTCCCGCCGGGACTAGCACACTGGGAGACACAGATACGCAGTATTTT. Amino acid sequence: CASSPPAGTSTLGDTDTQYF.